The TCR beta chain described here comes from a study of T cells in Graves' hyperthyroidism and ophthalmopathy. Across the whole study: Initial diagnosis, before any treatment, was when peripheral blood was collected.

This clonotype came up many times. The antigen is unknown. Authors of the study amplified TCR beta CDR3 regions from RNA transcripts. In the first-round RT-PCR of the TCR CDR3, the HTBI primer set was used. TCRdb used MiXCR to reprocess the multiplex PCR reads, holding one entry per CDR3 protein. The repertoire holds around 580,000 distinct CDR3 sequences, with approximately 15% as singletons. Diagnosis of hyperthyroidism was new in patients aged 18 to 65, and its duration was under 2 months. From around 11 ml of fresh peripheral blood, PBMCs were isolated. The study's findings and limits: Among thyroid clonotypes expanded above 0.001, most also appeared in blood.

What was sequenced was blood. The sequence derives from a woman in her late teens or twenties with Graves' hyperthyroidism.

CDR3 protein: CASSVDGPGNTIYF. As DNA, the CDR3 is TGTGCCAGCAGTGTGGACGGCCCTGGAAACACCATATATTTT. The chain combines TRBV2 with TRBJ1-3; D is unresolved. V shed 4 bases and J shed 2 bases, with 9 bases lying between them. This CDR3 spans 14 amino acids. CDR1 and CDR2 (germline): SNHLY, FYNNEI.